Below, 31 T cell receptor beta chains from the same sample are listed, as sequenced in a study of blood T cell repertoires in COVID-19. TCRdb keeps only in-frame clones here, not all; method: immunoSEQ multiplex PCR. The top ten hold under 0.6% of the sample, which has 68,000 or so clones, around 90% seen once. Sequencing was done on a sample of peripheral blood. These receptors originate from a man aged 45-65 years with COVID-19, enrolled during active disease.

The CDR3 region has the DNA TGCGCCAGCAGCTTGGGTCCCTCAGGGGGCGGGCAGCCCCAGCATTTT. Its protein product is CASSLGPSGGGQPQHF. The chain links TRBV5-1 to TRBJ1-5; 8 bases line up with TRBD1. The CDR3 has 16 residues. Germline trimming cut 0 bases from V and 7 bases from J; bases unmatched to any gene: 9. Germline V gene data show CDR1 as SGHRS and CDR2 as YFSETQ. Full variable domain (outside the CDR3, taken from reference TRBV5-1 and TRBJ1-5): KAGVTQTPRYLIKTRGQQVTLSCSPISGHRSVSWYQQTPGQGLQFLFEYFSETQRNKGNFPGRFSGRQFSNSRSEMNVSTLELGDSALYLCASSLGPSGGGQPQHFGDGTRLSIL.

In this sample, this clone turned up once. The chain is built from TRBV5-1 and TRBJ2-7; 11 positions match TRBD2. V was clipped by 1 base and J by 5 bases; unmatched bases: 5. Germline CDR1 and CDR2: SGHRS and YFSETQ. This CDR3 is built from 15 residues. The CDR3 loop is CASSLKLAGENEQYF. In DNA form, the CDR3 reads TGCGCCAGCAGCTTGAAACTAGCGGGAGAAAACGAGCAGTACTTC.

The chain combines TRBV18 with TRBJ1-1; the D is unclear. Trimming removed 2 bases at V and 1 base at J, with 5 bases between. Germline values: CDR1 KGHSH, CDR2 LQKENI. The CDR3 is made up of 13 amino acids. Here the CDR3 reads CASSPVRNTEAFF. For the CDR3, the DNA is TGTGCCAGCTCACCAGTCCGGAACACTGAAGCTTTCTTT.

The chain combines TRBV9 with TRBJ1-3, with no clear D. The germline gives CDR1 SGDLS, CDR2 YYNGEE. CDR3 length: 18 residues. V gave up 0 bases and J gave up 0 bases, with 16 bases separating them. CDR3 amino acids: CASSVATLGGSSGNTIYF. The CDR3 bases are TGTGCCAGCAGCGTAGCTACCCTTGGCGGGAGCTCTGGAAACACCATATATTTT.

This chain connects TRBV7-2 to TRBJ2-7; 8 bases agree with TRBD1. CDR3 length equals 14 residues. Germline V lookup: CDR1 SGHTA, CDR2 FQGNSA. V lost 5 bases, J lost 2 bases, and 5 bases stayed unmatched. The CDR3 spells CASSARDRPYEQYF. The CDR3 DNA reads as TGTGCCAGCAGCGCCCGGGACAGGCCCTACGAGCAGTACTTC.

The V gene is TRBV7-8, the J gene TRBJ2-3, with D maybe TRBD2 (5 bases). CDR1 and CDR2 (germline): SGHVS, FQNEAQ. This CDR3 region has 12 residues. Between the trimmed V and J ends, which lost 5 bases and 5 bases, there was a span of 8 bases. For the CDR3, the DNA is TGTGCCAGCAGCCAAGGGAGAGATACGCAGTATTTT. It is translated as CASSQGRDTQYF.

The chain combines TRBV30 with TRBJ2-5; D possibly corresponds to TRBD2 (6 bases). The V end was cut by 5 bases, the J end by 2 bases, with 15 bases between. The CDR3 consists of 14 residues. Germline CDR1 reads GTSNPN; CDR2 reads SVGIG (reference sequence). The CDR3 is CAWEWGVGQETQYF. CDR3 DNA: TGTGCCTGGGAATGGGGGGTAGGACAAGAGACCCAGTACTTC.

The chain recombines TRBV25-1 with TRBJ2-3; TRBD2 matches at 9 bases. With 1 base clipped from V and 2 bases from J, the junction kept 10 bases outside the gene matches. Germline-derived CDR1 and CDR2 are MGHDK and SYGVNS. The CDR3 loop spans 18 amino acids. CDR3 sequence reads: CASSELSWREGTTDTQYF. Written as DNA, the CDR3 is TGTGCCAGCAGTGAATTAAGTTGGCGGGAGGGCACCACAGATACGCAGTATTTT.

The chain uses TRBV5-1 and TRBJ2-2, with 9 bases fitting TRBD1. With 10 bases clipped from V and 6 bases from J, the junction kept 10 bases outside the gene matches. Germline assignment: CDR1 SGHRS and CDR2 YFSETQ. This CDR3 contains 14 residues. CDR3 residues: CASLGDRAAGELFF. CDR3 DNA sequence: TGCGCCTCCTTAGGGGACAGGGCAGCCGGGGAGCTGTTTTTT.

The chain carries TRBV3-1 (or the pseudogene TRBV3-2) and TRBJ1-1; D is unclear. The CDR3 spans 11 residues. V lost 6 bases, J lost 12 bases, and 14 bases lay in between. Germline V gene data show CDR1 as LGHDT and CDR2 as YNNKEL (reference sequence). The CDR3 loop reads CASSRGRMTFF. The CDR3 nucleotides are TGTGCCAGCAGTCGTGGGAGGATGACTTTCTTT.

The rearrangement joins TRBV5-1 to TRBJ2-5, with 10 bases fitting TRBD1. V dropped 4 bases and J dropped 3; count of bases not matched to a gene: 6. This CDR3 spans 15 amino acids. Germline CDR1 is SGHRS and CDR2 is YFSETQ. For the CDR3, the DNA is TGCGCCAGCAGCCCGGCCGGGACAGGGGAAGAGACCCAGTACTTC. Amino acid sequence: CASSPAGTGEETQYF. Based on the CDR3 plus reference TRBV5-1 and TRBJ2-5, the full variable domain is KAGVTQTPRYLIKTRGQQVTLSCSPISGHRSVSWYQQTPGQGLQFLFEYFSETQRNKGNFPGRFSGRQFSNSRSEMNVSTLELGDSALYLCASSPAGTGEETQYFGPGTRLLVL.

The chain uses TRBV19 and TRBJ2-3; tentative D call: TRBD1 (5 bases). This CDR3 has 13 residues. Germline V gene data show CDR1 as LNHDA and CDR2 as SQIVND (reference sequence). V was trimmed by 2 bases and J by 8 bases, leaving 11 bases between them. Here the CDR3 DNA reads TGTGCCAGTAGTATATCGGTTAGGGGTACGCAGTATTTT. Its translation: CASSISVRGTQYF.

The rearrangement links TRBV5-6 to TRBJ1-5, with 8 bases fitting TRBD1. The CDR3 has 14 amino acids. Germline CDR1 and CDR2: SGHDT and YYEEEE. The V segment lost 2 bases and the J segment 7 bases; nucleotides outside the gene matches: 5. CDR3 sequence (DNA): TGTGCCAGCAGCTTTAGACAGGGGCCGCAGCCCCAGCATTTT. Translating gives CASSFRQGPQPQHF.

For the CDR3, the DNA is TGTGCCAGCAGTATTAAGGGGGACACTGAAGCTTTCTTT. As protein: CASSIKGDTEAFF. The J gene is TRBJ1-1, the V gene TRBV2; possible D gene TRBD1, 6 bases. Between the trimmed V and J ends, which lost 5 bases and 3 bases, there was a span of 10 bases. The length of the CDR3 is 13 residues. In germline, CDR1 is SNHLY, CDR2 FYNNEI.

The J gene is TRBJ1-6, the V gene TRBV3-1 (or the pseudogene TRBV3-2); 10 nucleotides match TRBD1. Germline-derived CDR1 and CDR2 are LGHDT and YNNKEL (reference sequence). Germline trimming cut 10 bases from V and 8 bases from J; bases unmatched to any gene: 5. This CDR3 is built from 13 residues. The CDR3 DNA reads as TGTGCCACCAGAGGACAGGGGGATTCACCCCTCCACTTT. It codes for CATRGQGDSPLHF.

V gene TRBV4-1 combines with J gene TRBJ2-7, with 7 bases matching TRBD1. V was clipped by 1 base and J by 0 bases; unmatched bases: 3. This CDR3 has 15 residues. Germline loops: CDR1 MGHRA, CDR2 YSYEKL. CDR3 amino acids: CASSQGGQSSYEQYF. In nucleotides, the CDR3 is TGCGCCAGCAGCCAAGGGGGACAGAGCTCCTACGAGCAGTACTTC.

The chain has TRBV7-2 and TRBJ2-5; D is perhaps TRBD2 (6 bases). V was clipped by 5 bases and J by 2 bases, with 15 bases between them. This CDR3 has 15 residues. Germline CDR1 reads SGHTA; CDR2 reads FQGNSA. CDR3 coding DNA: TGTGCCAGCAGCAGAGGAGGGCTAGAGCAAGAGACCCAGTACTTC. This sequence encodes CASSRGGLEQETQYF.

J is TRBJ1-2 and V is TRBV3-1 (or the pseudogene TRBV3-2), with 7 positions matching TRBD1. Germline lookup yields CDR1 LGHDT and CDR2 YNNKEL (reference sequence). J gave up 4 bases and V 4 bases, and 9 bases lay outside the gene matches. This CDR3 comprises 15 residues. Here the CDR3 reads CASSPQDRPSYGYTF. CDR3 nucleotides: TGTGCCAGCAGCCCCCAGGACAGGCCCAGCTATGGCTACACCTTC.

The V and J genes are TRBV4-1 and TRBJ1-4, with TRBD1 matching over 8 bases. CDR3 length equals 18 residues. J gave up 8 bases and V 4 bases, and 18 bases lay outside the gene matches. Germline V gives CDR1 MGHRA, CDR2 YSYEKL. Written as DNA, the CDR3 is TGCGCCAGCAGCCCTACAAGAAGCCGGACAGGGTCTCGCGAAAAACTGTTTTTT. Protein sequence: CASSPTRSRTGSREKLFF.

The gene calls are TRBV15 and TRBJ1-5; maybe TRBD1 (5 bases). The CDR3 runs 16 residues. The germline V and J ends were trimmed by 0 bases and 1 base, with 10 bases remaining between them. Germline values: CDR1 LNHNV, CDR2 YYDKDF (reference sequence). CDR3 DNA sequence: TGTGCCACCAGCAGAGATTCGGGGGACAGCAATCAGCCCCAGCATTTT. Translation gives CATSRDSGDSNQPQHF.

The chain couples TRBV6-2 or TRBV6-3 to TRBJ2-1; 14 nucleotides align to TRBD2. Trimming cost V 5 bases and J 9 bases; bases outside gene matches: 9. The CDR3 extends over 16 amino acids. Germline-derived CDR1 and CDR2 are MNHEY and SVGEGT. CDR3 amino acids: CASSPPGTSGSGEQFF. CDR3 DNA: TGTGCCAGCAGTCCCCCCGGGACTAGCGGGAGTGGTGAGCAGTTCTTC.

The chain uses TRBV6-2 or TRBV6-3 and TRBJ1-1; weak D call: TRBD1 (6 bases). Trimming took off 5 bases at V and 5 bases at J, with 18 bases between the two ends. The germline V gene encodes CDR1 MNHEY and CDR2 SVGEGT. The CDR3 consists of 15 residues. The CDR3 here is CASSLIRGPGTEAFF. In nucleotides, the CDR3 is TGTGCCAGCAGTCTCATCAGGGGACCGGGAACTGAAGCTTTCTTT.

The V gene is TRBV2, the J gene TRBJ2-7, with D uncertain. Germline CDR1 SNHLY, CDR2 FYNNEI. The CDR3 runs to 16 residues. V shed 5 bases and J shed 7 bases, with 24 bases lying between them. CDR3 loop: CASSSPFPRRVWEQYF. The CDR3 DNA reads TGTGCCAGCAGTTCGCCTTTCCCCCGGAGAGTCTGGGAGCAGTACTTC.

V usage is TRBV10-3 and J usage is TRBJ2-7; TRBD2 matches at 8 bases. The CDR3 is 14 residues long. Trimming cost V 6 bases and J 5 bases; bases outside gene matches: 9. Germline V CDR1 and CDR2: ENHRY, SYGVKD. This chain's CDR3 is CAIRALSGSDEQYF. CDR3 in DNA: TGTGCCATCAGGGCTCTGAGCGGGAGCGACGAGCAGTACTTC.

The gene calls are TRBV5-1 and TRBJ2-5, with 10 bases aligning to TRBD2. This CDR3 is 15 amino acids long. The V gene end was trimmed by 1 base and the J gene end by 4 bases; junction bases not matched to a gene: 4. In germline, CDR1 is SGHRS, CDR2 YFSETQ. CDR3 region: CASSLSLAGAETQYF. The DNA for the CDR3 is TGCGCCAGCAGCTTGTCCCTAGCGGGAGCAGAGACCCAGTACTTC.

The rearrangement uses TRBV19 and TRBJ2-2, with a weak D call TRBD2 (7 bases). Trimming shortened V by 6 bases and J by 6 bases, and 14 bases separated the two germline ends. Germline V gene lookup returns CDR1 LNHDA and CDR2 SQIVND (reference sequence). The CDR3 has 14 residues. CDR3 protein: CASRPWGGPGELFF. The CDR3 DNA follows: TGTGCCAGTAGACCCTGGGGGGGCCCCGGGGAGCTGTTTTTT.

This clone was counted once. CDR3 in DNA: TGTGCCAGCAGCTTCCAGGGTCAGCCCCAGCATTTT. It is translated as CASSFQGQPQHF. The chain carries TRBV7-9 and TRBJ1-5, with a weak D call TRBD1 (5 bases). Trimming removed 3 bases at V and 6 bases at J, with 6 bases between. The germline gives CDR1 SEHNR, CDR2 FQNEAQ (reference sequence). This CDR3 contains 12 residues.

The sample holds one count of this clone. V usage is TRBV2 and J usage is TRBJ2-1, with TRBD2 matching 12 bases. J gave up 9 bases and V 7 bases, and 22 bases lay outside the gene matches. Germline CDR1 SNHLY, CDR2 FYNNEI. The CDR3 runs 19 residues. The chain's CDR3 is CASTHRDRGLAGPSSEQFF. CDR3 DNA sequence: TGTGCCAGCACTCACCGGGACAGGGGACTAGCGGGCCCCTCGAGTGAGCAGTTCTTC.

The CDR3 DNA reads TGTGCCAGCAGTTGGGCCGTCTACAATGAGCAGTTCTTC. Translating it yields CASSWAVYNEQFF. This chain joins TRBV12-3 or TRBV12-4 and TRBJ2-1; D is unresolved. CDR3 length: 13 residues. Deletions cut 4 bases from V and 3 bases from J, with 7 bases between.

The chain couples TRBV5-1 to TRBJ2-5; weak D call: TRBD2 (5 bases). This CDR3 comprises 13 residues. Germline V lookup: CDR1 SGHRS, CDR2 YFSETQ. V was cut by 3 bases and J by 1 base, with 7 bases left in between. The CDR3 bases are TGCGCCAGCAGCTCTGGGAGCCAAGAGACCCAGTACTTC. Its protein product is CASSSGSQETQYF.

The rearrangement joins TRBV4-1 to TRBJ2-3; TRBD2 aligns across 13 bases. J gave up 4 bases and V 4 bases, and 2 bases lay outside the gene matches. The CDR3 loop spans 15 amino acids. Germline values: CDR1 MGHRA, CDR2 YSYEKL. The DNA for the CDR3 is TGCGCCAGCAGCCGGACTAGCGGGAGATCAGATACGCAGTATTTT. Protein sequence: CASSRTSGRSDTQYF.